Shown below are 7 T cell receptor beta chains from a single sample sequenced in a study of T cells in Graves' hyperthyroidism and ophthalmopathy. There were TCR beta CDR3 regions amplified from RNA transcripts. Researchers ran a first-round RT-PCR on the TCR CDR3 using the HTBI primer set. MiXCR was run by TCRdb on the multiplex PCR reads, yielding one entry per CDR3 protein. The data show about 300,000 distinct CDR3 sequences, about 19% seen once. The specimen was blood. The receptors come from a man over 45 with Graves' ophthalmopathy.

The chain has TRBV2 and TRBJ2-7; D is unresolved. V lost 8 bases and J 9 bases, leaving 11 bases between the germline ends. Germline CDR1 and CDR2: SNHLY and FYNNEI. The CDR3 runs to 10 residues. The CDR3 loop reads CASQPLRQYF. CDR3 in DNA: TGTGCCAGCCAGCCTCTGCGGCAGTACTTC.

The chain joins TRBV20-1 to TRBJ2-5; 9 bases agree with TRBD1. The junction had 7 bases not matched to a gene; V was cut back by 1 base and J by 4 bases. Germline CDR1 and CDR2: DFQATT and SNEGSKA (reference sequence). The CDR3 has 15 residues. The CDR3 region is CSARAGTGRGETQYF. The CDR3 nucleotides read TGCAGTGCTAGAGCCGGGACAGGGAGAGGAGAGACCCAGTACTTC.

The chain couples TRBV27 to TRBJ2-2, with TRBD1 matching over 9 bases. V shed 11 bases, J shed 5 bases, and the junction held 6 bases outside the gene matches. The CDR3 spans 13 residues. The germline CDR1 and CDR2 sequences are MNHEY and SMNVEV (reference sequence). The CDR3 coding sequence is TGTGCCTCTTACGACAGGGGGACCGGGGAGCTGTTTTTT. This codes for CASYDRGTGELFF.

The rearrangement joins TRBV11-3 to TRBJ2-1; D is unclear. CDR1 and CDR2 from the germline V gene are SGHNT and YENEEA. This CDR3 region has 11 residues. V was trimmed by 5 bases and J by 9 bases, leaving 8 bases between them. The CDR3, as DNA: TGTGCCAGCAGCCAACCTTTTGAGCAGTTCTTC. It specifies CASSQPFEQFF.

This clonotype came up many times. This sequence joins TRBV7-3 and TRBJ2-7; no definite D call. The V and J ends lost 3 bases and 6 bases respectively, with 12 bases between them. Germline CDR1 is SGHTA and CDR2 is FQGTGA. CDR3 length: 13 amino acids. CDR3 in DNA: TGTGCCAGCAGCTTTTCATCGGTTAGCGAGCAGTACTTC. It yields the protein CASSFSSVSEQYF. Combining the CDR3 with reference TRBV7-3 and TRBJ2-7 gives the whole variable domain GAGVSQTPSNKVTEKGKYVELRCDPISGHTALYWYRQSLGQGPEFLIYFQGTGAADDSGLPNDRFFAVRPEGSVSTLKIQRTERGDSAVYLCASSFSSVSEQYFGPGTRLTVT.

The CDR3, as DNA: TGCAGTGCTAGCCCCCCCGGGAATCCGTCCTACGAGCAGTACTTC. It yields the protein CSASPPGNPSYEQYF. The chain uses TRBV20-1 and TRBJ2-7; tentatively, D is TRBD2 (5 bases). Germline CDR1 reads DFQATT; CDR2 reads SNEGSKA (reference sequence). CDR3 size: 15 residues. Trimming pared 3 bases from V and 1 base from J, leaving 16 bases between.

With regard to this clonotype: A read error may be the cause here, since a much bigger clone is one base away. This chain uses TRBV5-1 with TRBJ2-4; no definite D call. CDR1 and CDR2 from the germline V gene are SGHRS and YFSETQ. This CDR3 comprises 15 residues. V was trimmed by 0 bases and J by 6 bases, leaving 13 bases between them. The CDR3 coding sequence is TGCGCCAGCAGCTTGGCGTTTCTTTCAGGAAACATTCAGTACTTC. Protein: CASSLAFLSGNIQYF.